Sequencing of this T cell receptor (beta chain) was carried out in a study of blood T cell repertoires in COVID-19. About the research overall: From the United States, Italy and Spain came samples of acute and convalescent COVID-19.

This CDR3 has 14 amino acids. Trimming removed 2 bases from V and 3 bases from J, with 11 bases in between. Per the germline V gene, CDR1 is SGDLS and CDR2 is YYNGEE. The authors' processing: Reference gene primers were amplified, and this amplification served to estimate nucleated cell counts. Sequenced by immunoSEQ multiplex PCR; TCRdb stores in-frame clones only, minus some. V and J calls and clone size follow that table, whereas D and trimming were derived from the DNA. The repertoire holds fewer than 140,000 clones, with more than 80% as singletons. This clone came up a few times. V usage is TRBV9 and J usage is TRBJ1-1; a weak D match, TRBD1 (6 bases). Specimen: peripheral blood. This receptor was obtained from a woman aged 55-69 years with acute or convalescent COVID-19. CDR3 loop: CASSVRGVDTEAFF. The CDR3 coding sequence is TGTGCCAGCAGCGTCAGGGGAGTCGACACTGAAGCTTTCTTT.